A single TCR beta chain is shown here with its context. The data stem from a study of PD-1 blockade in classical Hodgkin lymphoma. Germline V gives CDR1 LNHNV, CDR2 YYDKDF (reference sequence). This CDR3 region has 15 residues. The V gene end was trimmed by 1 base and the J gene end by 5 bases; junction bases not matched to a gene: 6. Time point in this sample: newly diagnosed, previously untreated cHL patient sample. From thawed PBMCs, magnetic negative selection was used to isolate the CD8+ T cells. The repertoire was sequenced with immunoSEQ multiplex PCR; TCRdb's copy has only in-frame clones and lacks some. This repertoire shows about 21,000 clones, 85% to 90% found once; its top ten account for roughly 7%.

What was sequenced was CD8+ T cells from blood. This chain joins TRBV15 and TRBJ2-5; 8 nucleotides match TRBD2. This TCR was sampled from a human donor with classical Hodgkin lymphoma. CDR3 nucleotide sequence: TGTGCCACCAGCAGAGTAACTAGCGGAGGGGAGACCCAGTACTTC. As protein: CATSRVTSGGETQYF.